These 12 T cell receptor beta chains were all obtained from the same sample, sequenced in a study of cytomegalovirus exposure and HLA in healthy donors. Use of 60 Vbeta and 13 Jbeta primers characterized the PCR. Only in-frame clones appear in the TCRdb table, and some are missing; sequencing was by immunoSEQ multiplex PCR. The sample data list roughly 100,000 clones. The sequenced material came from PBMCs. All receptors derive from a man aged 50 or older in good health and CMV-seronegative.

V is TRBV13 and J is TRBJ2-7; TRBD1 matches at 7 bases. The CDR3 runs to 14 residues. The V segment lost 5 bases and the J segment 2 bases; nucleotides outside the gene matches: 6. CDR1 PRHDT and CDR2 FYEKMQ come from the germline V gene (reference sequence). For the CDR3, the DNA is TGTGCCAGCAGCCCGATCAGGGGGACCTACGAGCAGTACTTC. Translation: CASSPIRGTYEQYF.

V gene TRBV29-1 combines with J gene TRBJ2-7; 14 bases line up with TRBD2. The length of the CDR3 is 15 residues. Germline V CDR1 and CDR2: SQVTM, ANQGSEA. Trimming at V came to 6 bases and at J to 6 bases, leaving 10 bases not matched to a gene. The CDR3 here is CSVTGTSGRVGEQYF. CDR3 bases: TGCAGCGTAACCGGGACTAGCGGGAGAGTGGGCGAGCAGTACTTC.

The rearrangement links TRBV6-5 to TRBJ2-7, with a weak D call TRBD1 (6 bases). CDR1 is MNHEY, CDR2 SVGAGI, per germline. The V end lost 5 bases, the J end lost 3 bases, and 14 bases lay between the germline ends. The CDR3 extends over 14 amino acids. Here the CDR3 DNA reads TGTGCCAGCAGTCAGGGGACCTCGAACTACGAGCAGTACTTC. This translates into CASSQGTSNYEQYF.

This chain connects TRBV4-3 to TRBJ2-1; possible D gene TRBD2, 5 bases. Germline CDR1 reads LGHNA; CDR2 reads YSLEER. The CDR3 consists of 17 residues. Deletions cut 4 bases from V and 0 bases from J, with 16 bases between. CDR3: CASSPQPGGRSYNEQFF. CDR3 nucleotide sequence: TGCGCCAGCAGCCCGCAGCCCGGCGGGCGCTCCTACAATGAGCAGTTCTTC.

The rearrangement uses TRBV5-4 and TRBJ2-1; 9 bases line up with TRBD2. The CDR3 runs to 16 residues. Germline CDR1 SGHNT, CDR2 YYREEE (reference sequence). Trimming at V came to 0 bases and at J to 5 bases, leaving 6 bases not matched to a gene. DNA for the CDR3: TGTGCCAGCAGCTTGGGGTTAGCGGGAGTCCACAATGAGCAGTTCTTC. This encodes CASSLGLAGVHNEQFF.

This rearrangement joins TRBV27 to TRBJ1-5; 7 bases map to TRBD1. CDR1 is MNHEY and CDR2 is SMNVEV in the germline V gene (reference sequence). V lost 5 bases, J lost 5 bases, and 15 bases stayed unmatched. The CDR3 length is 17 residues. Written as DNA, the CDR3 is TGTGCCAGCAGTCCCCGAACGACAGGGCAAATCTATCAGCCCCAGCATTTT. Protein: CASSPRTTGQIYQPQHF.

This chain links TRBV5-5 with TRBJ2-7; 10 bases align to TRBD1. Germline CDR1 and CDR2: SGHKS and YYEKEE (reference sequence). With V trimmed by 4 bases and J by 3 bases, 13 bases remained unmatched. The CDR3 is 17 amino acids. CDR3 loop: CASSPMGQGQGNYEQYF. CDR3 coding DNA: TGTGCCAGCAGCCCTATGGGGCAGGGACAGGGGAACTACGAGCAGTACTTC. Looking up the rest from reference TRBV5-5 and TRBJ2-7 gives the full variable domain: DAGVTQSPTHLIKTRGQQVTLRCSPISGHKSVSWYQQVLGQGPQFIFQYYEKEERGRGNFPDRFSARQFPNYSSELNVNALLLGDSALYLCASSPMGQGQGNYEQYFGPGTRLTVT.

This chain links TRBV9 with TRBJ1-2; no clear D. CDR1 is SGDLS and CDR2 is YYNGEE in the germline V gene. This CDR3 region has 15 residues. V lost 0 bases and J 8 bases, leaving 17 bases between the germline ends. The CDR3 DNA reads TGTGCCAGCAGCGTAGGTCCCGGGGTTAAAGGGGGCTACACCTTC. Translated, it gives CASSVGPGVKGGYTF.

CDR3 region: CASRRDRGTVYGYTF. CDR3 coding DNA: TGTGCCAGTAGACGGGACAGGGGAACTGTCTATGGCTACACCTTC. This chain joins TRBV19 and TRBJ1-2; 10 bases are a match to TRBD1. Per germline, CDR1 LNHDA and CDR2 SQIVND (reference sequence). The V and J ends lost 6 bases and 4 bases, in that order; junction bases with no gene match: 8. The CDR3 runs to 15 residues. Supplemented by reference TRBV19 and TRBJ1-2, the full variable domain reads DGGITQSPKYLFRKEGQNVTLSCEQNLNHDAMYWYRQDPGQGLRLIYYSQIVNDFQKGDIAEGYSVSREKKESFPLTVTSAQKNPTAFYLCASRRDRGTVYGYTFGSGTRLTVV.

The chain joins TRBV5-1 to TRBJ1-2; the match to TRBD1 covers 7 bases. The CDR3 loop spans 15 amino acids. Trimming took 2 bases from V and 4 from J; bases not matched to a gene: 8. The germline V gene has CDR1 SGHRS and CDR2 YFSETQ. CDR3 residues: CASSFTGVVGYGYTF. Written as DNA, the CDR3 is TGCGCCAGCAGCTTTACAGGGGTTGTTGGCTATGGCTACACCTTC.

With respect to this clone: The junction differs from germline at one of its ends, possibly a read error. As DNA, the CDR3 is TGTGCCAGCAGCTTCTGGCAGGGGTCCTTTAATTCACCCCTCCACTTT. It yields the protein CASSFWQGSFNSPLHF. The chain carries TRBV7-9 and TRBJ1-6, with D perhaps TRBD1 (6 bases). Germline CDR1 reads SEHNR; CDR2 reads FQNEAQ (reference sequence). The CDR3 contains 16 residues.

V gene TRBV7-2 combines with J gene TRBJ2-5; 8 bases map to TRBD2. There are 14 residues in the CDR3. V was clipped by 6 bases and J by 2 bases; unmatched bases: 5. Germline V gene lookup returns CDR1 SGHTA and CDR2 FQGNSA. The CDR3 protein is CASRSRGVQETQYF. As DNA, the CDR3 is TGTGCCAGCAGATCGCGGGGGGTACAAGAGACCCAGTACTTC.